Described below is a single T cell receptor beta chain sequence and its context. Its antigen is not yet known. Base qualities were left out, and no much larger clone turns up one base away. The collaborating institutions used their own protocols to collect whole blood in K2EDTA tubes. For TCRbeta analysis, collaborator samples were shipped as frozen whole blood, as isolated PBMCs, or as DNA extracted from either sample type. The data derive from a study of blood T cell repertoires in COVID-19 (dated by TCRdb to the early 2020s). Broadly, across the study: The collaborator samples originated in the United States, Italy and Spain and spanned the acute and convalescent phases of COVID-19. The prospective study material was composed of cDNA or gDNA derived from T cells, B-cell-depleted T cells, or PBMCs. Deeply sampled blood TCRbeta repertoires from subjects exposed to, actively infected with, or recovered from COVID-19 were included in the dataset. The repertoires were made available in a free public database intended to serve as a resource for research on the immune response to SARS-CoV-2. Samples came from the ongoing ImmuneRACE study (first 160 participants) plus 1,254 subjects from 6 global collaborators. A de-identified subject ID, COVID-19 status, age in years and sex were almost always included in the sample metadata. Where available, HLA class I and class II types were taken from metadata supplied by the sample provider and were not determined by assay-based typing. Points the paper makes about the study in general: The amount of clinical and demographic metadata varied by source and participant and was provided uncurated.

TCRbeta CDR3 regions were amplified from genomic DNA using the immunoSEQ Assay, a bias-controlled multiplex PCR. For the original study's pipeline: Within the assay, amplification of reference gene primers was used to estimate how many nucleated cells each sample contained. Sequence reads were collapsed and filtered to measure the absolute abundance of every unique TCRbeta CDR3 rearrangement. Productive Simpson clonality was computed per sample as the square root of Simpson's diversity index over productive rearrangements. What TCRdb holds here is the immuneACCESS table cut down to in-frame rearrangements. Part of the clones is not present; checked against another copy, under half of the missing clones reflect an unresolved V gene, and the others are unexplained. That table furnishes V, J and clone size, whereas the DNA furnished D and trimming. This sample comprises 120,000 to 150,000 clones, about nine tenths of them detected only once. 2.3% of the sample belongs to the ten largest clones.

The cysteine opens and the phenylalanine closes a CDR3 of 14 amino acids. Only the CDR3 DNA stays, 42 bases, in frame from base 1. V is pared back by 2 bases and J by 6 bases, with 11 bases lying between the germline termini. The germline V gene sets CDR1 to SGHNT and CDR2 to YENEEA. This clonotype originated in a human donor in a cohort sampled during active COVID-19. The material sequenced was peripheral blood. The V and J genes are TRBV11-3 and TRBJ2-1, with the D gene call left open. The DNA sequence follows: TGTGCCAGCAGCTTATCTCTAGAAAGCAATGAGCAGTTCTTC. Translated, this gives CASSLSLESNEQFF.